This TCR beta chain was identified in a study of shared clonotypes between healthy human individuals (dated by TCRdb to 2020 to 2022). Some background on the complete study: The cohort included a few men and a couple of women between 18 and 49 years of age. For each donor, CD4 naive and CD4 memory were each run on three plates, CD8 naive on two plates, and CD8 memory on one plate. To estimate repertoire size and how much clonotypes are shared between individuals, the study performed deep sequencing of blood TCR repertoires from about 5 healthy adults. To increase sequencing depth and limit assay-specific biases, different laboratories used diverse techniques to prepare libraries and sequence TCR repertoires. Per donor, leukapheresis produced somewhere between about 0.94 and 8.9 billion PBMCs.

Overall results and qualifications from the work: Approximately 5% of naive CD4, 3.5% of naive CD8, 2% to 2.5% of memory CD4, and 0.35% to 0.5% of memory CD8 clonotypes were shared across several donors. Naive subsets generally had larger estimated clonotype richness than memory subsets. Because the study included only a small number of donors, the genetic and exposure-history diversity represented was limited. Pairwise subsampling indicated that sequencing depth was expected to affect the degree of clonotype sharing among donors. Compared with non-shared clonotypes, clonotypes shared by all four sorted-subset donors had higher generation probabilities. Even with the large sequencing depth, rarefaction of the sorted-subset datasets indicated that sequencing was incomplete. Only blood was sampled, and tissue TCR repertoires likely differ from those in blood.

TCR CDR3 regions were amplified from genomic DNA by multiplex PCR using the deep immunoSEQ assay. Extracted genomic DNA from each cell subset was distributed evenly across all wells of several immunoSEQ 96-well plates, and each plate was treated as a replicate. For sorted subsets, roughly 200 ng genomic DNA, equal to tens of thousands of T cell genomes, was loaded into each replicate PCR. The purified libraries were quantified using a Qubit 3.0 fluorometer, sized with a Bioanalyzer 2100, and then quantified again using the KAPA Library Quantification kit. Each immunoSEQ 96-well plate was sequenced on its own single-read 150-cycle Illumina NextSeq 550 flow cell. In the source study's methods: Because only junctional sequences without quality scores were contained in the immunoSEQ output, filtering matching that applied to full-length reads could not be performed. To assign V/J genes and CDR3, sequences were annotated against IMGT germline references using PyIR, a Python wrapper for IgBLAST v1.9. Reads were removed for weak V/J assignments (E-value above 1e-6), missing CDR3, stop codons, out-of-frame junctions, or ambiguous translated residues. V3J clonotypes were defined as sequences sharing the same inferred V gene, J gene, and CDR3 amino acid sequence. To compute the percentage overlap between repertoires, the number of shared unique clonotypes was divided by the size of the smaller repertoire. RTK rarefaction, the Chao1 estimator, and Recon v2.1 estimates of unobserved clonotypes were used to assess repertoire richness. Generation probabilities were computed with OLGA for all TCRbeta clonotypes obtained by the gDNA method from several donors. Imported from immuneACCESS, the table was reduced by TCRdb to in-frame sequences with V and J called. These copies leave out some clones; in studies compared against another copy, an unresolved V gene accounts for under half, and the cause of the remainder is not known. V, J and clone size were drawn from that table, and D and trimming were deduced from the DNA. This sample holds 550,000 to 850,000 clones; about 74% were observed only once. Less than 2% of the sample goes to the ten largest clones.

The donors were healthy, HIV-negative adults with no recently reported acute infections or vaccinations. Every donor was a Caucasian adult residing in Nashville, Tennessee, USA. CD4+ T cells were enriched through magnetic negative selection, after which naive cells were positively selected on CD45RA and the remaining negative fraction served as the memory subset. Blood was obtained by leukapheresis, after which PBMCs were separated by Ficoll-Histopaque density gradient centrifugation and cryopreserved in liquid nitrogen vapor phase. Analytical flow cytometry was used to check the purity and quantity of each magnetically sorted T cell population. Each sorted fraction had its genomic DNA isolated and then quantified by UV absorbance on a Nanodrop 2000c. A remark on this clone: The target of this receptor is not known. No quality values exist for individual bases; no much larger clone is one base distant.

Relative to germline, V is missing 6 bases and J is missing 4 bases, with 9 bases of the junction outside any gene match. The CDR1 and CDR2 encoded by the germline V gene are WSHSY and SAAADI. The CDR3 spans 15 residues, from the cysteine through the phenylalanine. The sequence is cut down to CDR3 DNA, 45 bases in frame from base 1. This TCR was sampled from a woman under 40 in good health. Sequencing was done on a sample of memory CD4+ T cells sorted from blood. In light of the paper, this sample's cell subset or site label describes: CD45RA-negative fraction. The receptor chain draws on TRBV10-2 and TRBJ2-3, with 8 junctional bases fitting TRBD2. The CDR3 here reads CASRESGSPADTQYF. In nucleotides, the sequence is TGCGCCAGCAGGGAGAGCGGGAGTCCAGCAGATACGCAGTATTTT.